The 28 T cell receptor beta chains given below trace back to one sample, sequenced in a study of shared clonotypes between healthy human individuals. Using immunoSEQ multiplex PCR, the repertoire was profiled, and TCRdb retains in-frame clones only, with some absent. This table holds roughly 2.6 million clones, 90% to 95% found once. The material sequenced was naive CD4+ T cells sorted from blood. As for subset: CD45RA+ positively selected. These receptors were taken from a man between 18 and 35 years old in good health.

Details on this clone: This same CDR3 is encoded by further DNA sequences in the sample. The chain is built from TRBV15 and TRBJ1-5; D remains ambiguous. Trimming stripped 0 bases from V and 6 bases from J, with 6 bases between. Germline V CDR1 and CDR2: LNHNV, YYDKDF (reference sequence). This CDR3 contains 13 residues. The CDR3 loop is CATSRDPAQPQHF. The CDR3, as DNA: TGTGCCACCAGCAGAGATCCCGCTCAGCCCCAGCATTTT.

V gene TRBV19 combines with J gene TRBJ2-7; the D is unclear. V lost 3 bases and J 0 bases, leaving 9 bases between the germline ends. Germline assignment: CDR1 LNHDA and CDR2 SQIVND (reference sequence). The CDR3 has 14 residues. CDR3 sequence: CASSIQLFSYEQYF. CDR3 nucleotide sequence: TGTGCCAGTAGTATTCAACTTTTCTCCTACGAGCAGTACTTC.

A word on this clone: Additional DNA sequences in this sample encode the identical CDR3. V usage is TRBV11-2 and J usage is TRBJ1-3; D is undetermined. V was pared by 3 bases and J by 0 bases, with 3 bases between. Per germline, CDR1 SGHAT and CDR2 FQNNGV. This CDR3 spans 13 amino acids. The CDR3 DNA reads TGTGCCAGCAGCTTTAGCTCTGGAAACACCATATATTTT. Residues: CASSFSSGNTIYF.

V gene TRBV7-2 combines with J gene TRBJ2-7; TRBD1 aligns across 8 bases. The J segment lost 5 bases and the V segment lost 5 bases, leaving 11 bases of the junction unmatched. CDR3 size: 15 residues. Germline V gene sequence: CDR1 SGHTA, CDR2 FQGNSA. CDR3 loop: CASSQHRQGSDEQYF. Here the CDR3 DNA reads TGTGCCAGCAGCCAACACCGACAGGGGAGCGACGAGCAGTACTTC.

CDR3 in DNA: TGTGCCAGCAGTTACGAGGGCCCCTATGGCTACACCTTC. Its protein product is CASSYEGPYGYTF. This chain connects TRBV6-6 to TRBJ1-2; D is uncertain. Germline-derived CDR1 and CDR2 are MNHNY and SVGAGI (reference sequence). The CDR3 consists of 13 residues. The V gene lost 2 bases and the J gene lost 4 bases, with 8 bases spanning the gap.

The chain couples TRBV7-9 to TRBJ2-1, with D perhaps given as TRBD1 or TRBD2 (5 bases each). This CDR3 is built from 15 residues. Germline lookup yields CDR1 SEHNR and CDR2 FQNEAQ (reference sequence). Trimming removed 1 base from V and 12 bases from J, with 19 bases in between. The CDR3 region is CASSLGGLQGAGQFF. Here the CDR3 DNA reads TGTGCCAGCAGCTTAGGCGGGTTGCAGGGCGCGGGGCAGTTCTTC.

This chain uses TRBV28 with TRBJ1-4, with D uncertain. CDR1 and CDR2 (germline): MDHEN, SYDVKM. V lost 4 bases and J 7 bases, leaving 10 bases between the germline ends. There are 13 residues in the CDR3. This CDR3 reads CASSSSTSEKLFF. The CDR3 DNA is TGTGCCAGCAGTTCCTCGACAAGTGAAAAACTGTTTTTT.

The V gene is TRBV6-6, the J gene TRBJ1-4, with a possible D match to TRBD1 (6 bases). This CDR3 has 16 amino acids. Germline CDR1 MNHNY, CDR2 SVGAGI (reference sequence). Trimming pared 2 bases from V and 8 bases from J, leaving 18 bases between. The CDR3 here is CASSYEVKGVREKLFF. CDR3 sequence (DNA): TGTGCCAGCAGTTACGAGGTTAAGGGGGTGAGGGAAAAACTGTTTTTT.

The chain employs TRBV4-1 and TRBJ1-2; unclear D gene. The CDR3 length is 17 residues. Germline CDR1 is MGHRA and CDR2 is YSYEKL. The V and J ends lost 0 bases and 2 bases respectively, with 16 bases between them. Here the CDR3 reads CASSQDSISQANYGYTF. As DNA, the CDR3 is TGCGCCAGCAGCCAAGATTCGATATCTCAAGCAAACTATGGCTACACCTTC.

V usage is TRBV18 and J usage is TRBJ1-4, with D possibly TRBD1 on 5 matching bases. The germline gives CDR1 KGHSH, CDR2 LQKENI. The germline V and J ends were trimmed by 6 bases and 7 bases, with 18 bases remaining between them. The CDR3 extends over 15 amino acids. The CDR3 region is CASSPRSGDGEKLFF. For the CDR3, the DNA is TGTGCCAGCTCTCCCCGTAGTGGGGACGGTGAAAAACTGTTTTTT.

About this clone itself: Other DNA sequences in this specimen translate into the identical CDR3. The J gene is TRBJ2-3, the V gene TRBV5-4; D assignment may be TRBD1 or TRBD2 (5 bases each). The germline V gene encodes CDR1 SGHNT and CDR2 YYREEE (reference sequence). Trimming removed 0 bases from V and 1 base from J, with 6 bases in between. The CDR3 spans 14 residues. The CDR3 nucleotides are TGTGCCAGCAGCTTGGGAGGGGGCACAGATACGCAGTATTTT. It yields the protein CASSLGGGTDTQYF. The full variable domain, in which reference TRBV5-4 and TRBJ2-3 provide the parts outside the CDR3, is ETGVTQSPTHLIKTRGQQVTLRCSSQSGHNTVSWYQQALGQGPQFIFQYYREEENGRGNFPPRFSGLQFPNYSSELNVNALELDDSALYLCASSLGGGTDTQYFGPGTRLTVL.

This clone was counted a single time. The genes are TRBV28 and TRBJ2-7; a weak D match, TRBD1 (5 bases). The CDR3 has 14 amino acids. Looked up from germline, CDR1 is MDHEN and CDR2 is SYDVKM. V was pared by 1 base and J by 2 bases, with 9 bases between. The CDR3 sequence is CASSLFKGAYEQYF. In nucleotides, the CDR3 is TGTGCCAGCAGTTTATTTAAAGGGGCCTACGAGCAGTACTTC.

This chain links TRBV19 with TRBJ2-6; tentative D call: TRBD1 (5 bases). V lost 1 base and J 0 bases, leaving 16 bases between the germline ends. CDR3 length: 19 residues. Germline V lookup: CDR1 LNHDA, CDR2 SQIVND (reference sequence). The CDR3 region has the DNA TGTGCCAGTAGTATAGGAGGAACAGGCTTAAGCTCTGGGGCCAACGTCCTGACTTTC. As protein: CASSIGGTGLSSGANVLTF.

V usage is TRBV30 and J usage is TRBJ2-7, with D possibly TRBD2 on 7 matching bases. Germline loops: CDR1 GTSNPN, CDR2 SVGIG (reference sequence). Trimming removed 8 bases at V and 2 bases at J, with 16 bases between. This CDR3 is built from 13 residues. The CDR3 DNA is TGTGCCGGACGCGGGGGCGGTACCTACGAGCAGTACTTC. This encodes CAGRGGGTYEQYF.

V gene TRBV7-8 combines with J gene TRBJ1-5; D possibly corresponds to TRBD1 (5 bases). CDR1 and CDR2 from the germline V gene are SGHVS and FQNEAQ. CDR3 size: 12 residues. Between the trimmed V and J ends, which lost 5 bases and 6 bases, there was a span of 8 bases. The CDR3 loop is CASSLQGQPQHF. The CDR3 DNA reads TGTGCCAGCAGCCTCCAGGGTCAGCCCCAGCATTTT.

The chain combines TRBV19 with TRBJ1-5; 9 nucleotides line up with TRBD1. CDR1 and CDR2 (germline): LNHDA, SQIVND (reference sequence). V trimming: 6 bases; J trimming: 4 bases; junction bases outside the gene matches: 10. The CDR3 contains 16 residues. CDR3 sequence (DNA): TGTGCCAGTAGCCCTAGACCGGGACAGGGAAATCAGCCCCAGCATTTT. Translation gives CASSPRPGQGNQPQHF.

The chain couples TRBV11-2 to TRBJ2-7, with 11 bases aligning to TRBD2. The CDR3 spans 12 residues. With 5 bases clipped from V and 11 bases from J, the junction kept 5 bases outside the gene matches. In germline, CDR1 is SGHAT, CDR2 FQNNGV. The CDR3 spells CASSQLAGGEYF. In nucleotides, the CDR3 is TGTGCCAGCAGCCAATTAGCGGGGGGGGAGTACTTC. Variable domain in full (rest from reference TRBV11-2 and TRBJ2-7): EAGVAQSPRYKIIEKRQSVAFWCNPISGHATLYWYQQILGQGPKLLIQFQNNGVVDDSQLPKDRFSAERLKGVDSTLKIQPAKLEDSAVYLCASSQLAGGEYFGPGTRLTVT.

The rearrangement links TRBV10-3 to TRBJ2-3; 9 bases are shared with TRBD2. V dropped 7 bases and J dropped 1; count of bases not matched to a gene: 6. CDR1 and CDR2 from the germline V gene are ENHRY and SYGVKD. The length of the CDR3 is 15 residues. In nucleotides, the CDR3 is TGTGCCATCAAAGGGATAGCGGGGGGCACAGATACGCAGTATTTT. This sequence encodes CAIKGIAGGTDTQYF.

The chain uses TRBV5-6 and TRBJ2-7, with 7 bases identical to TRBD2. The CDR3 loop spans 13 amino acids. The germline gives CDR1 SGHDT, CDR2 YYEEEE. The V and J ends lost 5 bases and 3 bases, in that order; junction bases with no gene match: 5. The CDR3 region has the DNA TGTGCCAGCAGGCGCAGCGGGGTCTACGAGCAGTACTTC. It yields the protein CASRRSGVYEQYF.

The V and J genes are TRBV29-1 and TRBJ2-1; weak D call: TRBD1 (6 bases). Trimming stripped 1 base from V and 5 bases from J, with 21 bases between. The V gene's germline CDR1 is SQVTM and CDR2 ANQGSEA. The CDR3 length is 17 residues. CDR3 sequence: CSVEVESGAVEDNEQFF. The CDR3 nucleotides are TGCAGCGTTGAAGTCGAATCAGGGGCCGTGGAGGACAATGAGCAGTTCTTC.

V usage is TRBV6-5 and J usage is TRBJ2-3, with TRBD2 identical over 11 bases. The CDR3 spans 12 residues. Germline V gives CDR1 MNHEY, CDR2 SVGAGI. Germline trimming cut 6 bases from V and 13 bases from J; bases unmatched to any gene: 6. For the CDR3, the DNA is TGTGCCAGCAGCACCCTAGCGGGAGGAAAGTATTTT. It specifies CASSTLAGGKYF.

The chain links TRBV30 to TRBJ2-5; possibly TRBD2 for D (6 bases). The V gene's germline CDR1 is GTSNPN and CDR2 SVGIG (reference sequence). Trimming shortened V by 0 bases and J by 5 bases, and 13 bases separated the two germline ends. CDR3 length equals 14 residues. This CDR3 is CAWSVSAGKETQYF. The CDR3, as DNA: TGTGCCTGGAGTGTATCTGCGGGGAAGGAGACCCAGTACTTC.

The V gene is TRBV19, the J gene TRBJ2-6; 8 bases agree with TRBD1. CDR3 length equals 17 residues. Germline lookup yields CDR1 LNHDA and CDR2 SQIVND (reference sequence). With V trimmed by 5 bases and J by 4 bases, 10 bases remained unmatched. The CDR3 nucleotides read TGTGCCAGTAGTGTGACAGGGGTAATAGCGGGGGCCAACGTCCTGACTTTC. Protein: CASSVTGVIAGANVLTF.

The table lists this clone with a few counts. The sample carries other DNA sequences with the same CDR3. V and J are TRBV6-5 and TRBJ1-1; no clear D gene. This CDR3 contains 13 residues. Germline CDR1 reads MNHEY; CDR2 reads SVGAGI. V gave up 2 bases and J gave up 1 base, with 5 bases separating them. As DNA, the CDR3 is TGTGCCAGCAGTTACGGCGGGAACACTGAAGCTTTCTTT. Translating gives CASSYGGNTEAFF.

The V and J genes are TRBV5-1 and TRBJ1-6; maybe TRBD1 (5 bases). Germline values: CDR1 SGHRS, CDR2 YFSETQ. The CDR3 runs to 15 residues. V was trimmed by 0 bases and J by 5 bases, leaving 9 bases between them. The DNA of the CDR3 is TGCGCCAGCAGCTTGGGGACACGGGATAATTCACCCCTCCACTTT. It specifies CASSLGTRDNSPLHF.

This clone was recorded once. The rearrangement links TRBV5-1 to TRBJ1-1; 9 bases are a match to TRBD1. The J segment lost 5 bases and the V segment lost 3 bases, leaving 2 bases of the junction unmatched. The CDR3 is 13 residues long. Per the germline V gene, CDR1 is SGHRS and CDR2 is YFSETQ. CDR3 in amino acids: CASSWDRVTEAFF. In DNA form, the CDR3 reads TGCGCCAGCAGCTGGGACAGGGTAACTGAAGCTTTCTTT.

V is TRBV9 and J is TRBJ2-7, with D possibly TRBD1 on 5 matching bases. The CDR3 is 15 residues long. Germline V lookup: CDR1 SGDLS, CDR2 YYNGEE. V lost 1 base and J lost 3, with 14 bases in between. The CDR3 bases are TGTGCCAGCAGCGTAAGTCTTGGGGCTAACTACGAGCAGTACTTC. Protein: CASSVSLGANYEQYF.

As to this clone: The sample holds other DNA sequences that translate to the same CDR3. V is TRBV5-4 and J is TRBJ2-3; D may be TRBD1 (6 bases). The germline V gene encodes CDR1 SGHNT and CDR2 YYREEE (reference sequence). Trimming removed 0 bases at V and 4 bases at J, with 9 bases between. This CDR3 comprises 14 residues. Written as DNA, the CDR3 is TGTGCCAGCAGCTTGGTGGGGGCCCCAGATACGCAGTATTTT. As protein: CASSLVGAPDTQYF.